The rows below give T cell receptor beta chains drawn from one sample of a study of human T cells and chemical hapten exposure. TCRdb used MiXCR to reprocess the RACE reads, holding one entry per CDR3 protein. The table lists around 130,000 distinct CDR3 sequences, approximately 9.5% of them singletons. The specimen sequenced was whole blood. The receptors derive from a male donor in good health. Some clones in this sample may be carry-over from other donors' samples. Each CDR3 is given with its conserved first and last residue. The order of the fields is D gene, J gene, clone size, V gene, CDR3 protein. D genes are given only for firm matches. Not every row has a clone size; where given, it reads once, few, many or a size class.

. | TRBJ1-1 | . | TRBV20-1 | CSASRGDTEAFF
TRBD1 | TRBJ1-1 | . | TRBV7-9 | CASSLTGQGRGLNTEAFF
TRBD1 | TRBJ1-1 | many | TRBV12-3/TRBV12-4 | CASSPGQGMAFF
. | TRBJ2-7 | . | TRBV7-8 | CASSLLRRLGSYEQYF
TRBD1 | TRBJ1-4 | few | TRBV6-5 | CASRLFGQGDEKLFF
TRBD1 | TRBJ2-1 | many | TRBV5-1 | CASSPPTGGSYNEQFF
TRBD2 | TRBJ2-7 | . | TRBV29-1 | CSAMPSPGARGLAGGDEQYF
. | TRBJ1-1 | . | TRBV7-2 | CASSLGGGRGNTEAFF
TRBD2 | TRBJ2-1 | few | TRBV7-8 | CASSLGAGTIDNEQFF
TRBD1 | TRBJ2-7 | . | TRBV5-1 | CASSLARWGWDRDNEQYF
. | TRBJ2-1 | few | TRBV3-1 | CASSSTDSGSYNEQFF
. | TRBJ1-1 | . | TRBV14 | CASSPGRGNTEAFF
. | TRBJ2-7 | . | TRBV28 | CASLEASAREQYF
. | TRBJ2-7 | many | TRBV7-6 | CASSSIEGTYEQYF
TRBD1 | TRBJ2-1 | . | TRBV14 | CASSPSGVRTGLNEQFF
. | TRBJ1-2 | many | TRBV5-1 | CASSLSLTGYGYTF
. | TRBJ2-3 | . | TRBV7-9 | CASSLEGEITDTQYF
TRBD2 | TRBJ2-1 | . | TRBV4-1 | CASSQDPGTSSYNEQFF
. | TRBJ2-5 | few | TRBV6-2/TRBV6-3 | CASSDAGQETQYF
. | TRBJ1-2 | many | TRBV12-3/TRBV12-4 | CASSPSGGLGLRYGYTF
TRBD1 | TRBJ2-5 | . | TRBV20-1 | CSARDSPPGGAKTQYF
TRBD1 | TRBJ2-5 | many | TRBV20-1 | CSASRIRDRGEQETQYF
TRBD2 | TRBJ2-3 | many | TRBV20-1 | CSARAIPGLAGGYTDTQYF
. | TRBJ1-6 | many | TRBV6-2/TRBV6-3 | CASSNSYNSPLHF
. | TRBJ2-3 | . | TRBV10-3 | CAISTGTDTQYF
. | TRBJ2-5 | few | TRBV5-1 | CASSLQDQETQYF
TRBD2 | TRBJ2-7 | . | TRBV12-3/TRBV12-4 | CASSFMRTSRNEQYF
TRBD1 | TRBJ2-7 | few | TRBV29-1 | CSVEGDSTYEQYF
TRBD1 | TRBJ1-1 | . | TRBV7-7 | CASSLGSRTGGANTEAFF
TRBD1 | TRBJ1-1 | many | TRBV20-1 | CSATGQANTEAFF
. | TRBJ2-7 | . | TRBV27 | CASSLWAGRGEQYF
. | TRBJ1-4 | . | TRBV3-1 | CASSQGPYDATNEKLFF
. | TRBJ1-4 | . | TRBV7-9 | CAGSPGTSGPTNEKLFF
TRBD2 | TRBJ2-7 | . | TRBV3-1 | CASSQVVAGVKYF
. | TRBJ1-2 | few | TRBV6-2/TRBV6-3 | CASSYSNLGGYTF
. | TRBJ2-5 | . | TRBV12-3/TRBV12-4 | CASSLLLSRVPETQYF
TRBD2 | TRBJ2-2 | once | TRBV2 | CASSPAGGTGELFF
. | TRBJ1-1 | few | TRBV25-1 | CASSRVFGTEAFF
TRBD1 | TRBJ1-4 | few | TRBV6-2/TRBV6-3 | CASSSGTANEKLFF
. | TRBJ1-3 | few | TRBV4-1 | CASSQDGGSSGNTIYF
TRBD2 | TRBJ2-4 | . | TRBV4-3 | CASSQAPGLAGDLAENIQYF
. | TRBJ2-2 | . | TRBV6-1 | CASSDRGGTGELFF
TRBD2 | TRBJ2-3 | few | TRBV24-1 | CAASAGGETDTQYF
. | TRBJ1-1 | few | TRBV6-5 | CASSQTWGRNTEAFF
. | TRBJ1-5 | many | TRBV4-3 | CASSQDSSQPQHF
. | TRBJ2-3 | few | TRBV29-1 | CSVEGQLYTQYF
. | TRBJ2-1 | many | TRBV7-2 | CASSQWGFNEQFF
. | TRBJ2-5 | many | TRBV5-1 | CASSPPGARETQYF
. | TRBJ2-1 | few | TRBV28 | CASWRDSYNEQFF
. | TRBJ2-3 | once | TRBV5-1 | CASSLAVSADTQYF
TRBD1 | TRBJ2-3 | many | TRBV15 | CATQGQAVDTQYF
. | TRBJ2-5 | many | TRBV20-1 | CSAYNAGSHTYWYQETQYF
. | TRBJ1-2 | . | TRBV27 | CASSLSSGDQPNCGYTF
TRBD2 | TRBJ2-3 | . | TRBV6-1 | CASRTSGGTDTQYF
. | TRBJ2-7 | . | TRBV20-1 | CSASAGEYEQYF
TRBD1 | TRBJ1-1 | . | TRBV6-5 | CASSYDTGGTEAFF
TRBD1 | TRBJ1-3 | few | TRBV6-5 | CASSRTTRQGAGNTIYF
. | TRBJ1-1 | few | TRBV7-9 | CASSLNSLRTEAFF
TRBD2 | TRBJ2-3 | . | TRBV12-3/TRBV12-4 | CASRAGGPDTQYF
. | TRBJ2-3 | . | TRBV20-1 | CSARDLLVAETDTQYF